The 18 T cell receptor beta chains below were found in one sample sequenced in a study of CD8 T cells in ankylosing spondylitis. Overall study findings and caveats: Made up of fewer than 10 highly homologous variants, a TCR beta motif appeared characteristic of ankylosing spondylitis blood.

Antigen specificity for these receptors is unknown. MiXCR was run by TCRdb on the 5' RACE reads, yielding one entry per CDR3 protein. The data contain about 540,000 distinct CDR3 sequences, 12% of them seen just once; the ten biggest clones take up approximately 6.2%. The sequencing input was blood, either unsorted or a sorted T cell fraction (not recorded which). These receptors all come from a male donor with ankylosing spondylitis.

This clonotype turned up a few times. The V gene is TRBV11-2, the J gene TRBJ1-2, with a tentative D call TRBD1 (6 bases). Germline-derived CDR1 and CDR2 are SGHAT and FQNNGV. V was cut by 1 base and J by 2 bases, with 11 bases left in between. This CDR3 contains 15 residues. The CDR3 loop reads CASSLVTGKNYGYTF. DNA for the CDR3: TGTGCCAGCAGCTTAGTAACAGGGAAGAACTATGGCTACACCTTC. Using reference TRBV11-2 and TRBJ1-2 for the parts outside the CDR3, the full variable domain is EAGVAQSPRYKIIEKRQSVAFWCNPISGHATLYWYQQILGQGPKLLIQFQNNGVVDDSQLPKDRFSAERLKGVDSTLKIQPAKLEDSAVYLCASSLVTGKNYGYTFGSGTRLTVV.

V is TRBV29-1 and J is TRBJ2-7, with TRBD1 matching 7 bases. Trimming cost V 3 bases and J 4 bases; bases outside gene matches: 6. CDR1 and CDR2 (germline): SQVTM, ANQGSEA. This CDR3 is built from 13 residues. CDR3 sequence (DNA): TGCAGCGTTGACGACGGGACAGCGTACGAGCAGTACTTC. It encodes CSVDDGTAYEQYF.

This clonotype appeared a few times. This chain connects TRBV10-1 to TRBJ1-2, with TRBD1 matching over 7 bases. The germline V gene encodes CDR1 WNHNN and CDR2 SYGVQD (reference sequence). This CDR3 region has 14 residues. The V and J ends lost 5 bases and 1 base, in that order; junction bases with no gene match: 4. CDR3 in DNA: TGCGCCAGCAGTCCGGGACAGTATAACTATGGCTACACCTTC. This gives the protein CASSPGQYNYGYTF.

This clonotype occurred a few times. V is TRBV2 and J is TRBJ1-3, with D possibly matching TRBD1 (5 bases). Germline CDR1 reads SNHLY; CDR2 reads FYNNEI. The V end lost 5 bases, the J end lost 0 bases, and 11 bases lay between the germline ends. The CDR3 runs to 15 residues. CDR3 in DNA: TGTGCCAGCAGTTGGGGAGGGACCTCTGGAAACACCATATATTTT. Amino acids: CASSWGGTSGNTIYF.

The chain uses TRBV19 and TRBJ2-1; 12 nucleotides agree with TRBD2. The ends lost 6 bases at V and 8 bases at J; junction bases unmatched: 11. This CDR3 is built from 16 residues. The germline V gene encodes CDR1 LNHDA and CDR2 SQIVND (reference sequence). CDR3 sequence (DNA): TGTGCCAGTAGCGACGGCCTAGCGGGAGGGGTCGATGAGCAGTTCTTC. Its protein is CASSDGLAGGVDEQFF.

This clonotype appeared many times. The chain has TRBV7-9 and TRBJ1-5; 9 bases match TRBD1. The CDR3 loop spans 14 amino acids. With V trimmed by 5 bases and J by 3 bases, 2 bases remained unmatched. Germline V gene sequence: CDR1 SEHNR, CDR2 FQNEAQ (reference sequence). CDR3 in DNA: TGTGCCAGCAGCCGGACAGGGGACAATCAGCCCCAGCATTTT. It yields the protein CASSRTGDNQPQHF.

The chain is built from TRBV7-9 and TRBJ2-2, with TRBD1 as a possible D gene (6 bases). Germline CDR1 and CDR2: SEHNR and FQNEAQ (reference sequence). The V and J ends lost 8 bases and 1 base respectively, with 11 bases between them. The CDR3 length is 14 residues. DNA for the CDR3: TGTGCCAGCCTACCGGACAGGAACACCGGGGAGCTGTTTTTT. Translating it yields CASLPDRNTGELFF.

This clonotype was observed a few times. The chain carries TRBV5-6 and TRBJ2-7, with a possible D match to TRBD1 (5 bases). Trimming took 0 bases from V and 3 from J, leaving 16 bases between them. CDR3 length equals 16 residues. Looked up from germline, CDR1 is SGHDT and CDR2 is YYEEEE. The CDR3 region is CASSLVGQGRSYEQYV. The CDR3 nucleotides read TGTGCCAGCAGCTTGGTAGGGCAGGGCCGAAGCTACGAGCAGTACGTC.

This clonotype was seen a few times. V is TRBV7-9 and J is TRBJ2-2, with D maybe TRBD1 (6 bases). The germline V gene encodes CDR1 SEHNR and CDR2 FQNEAQ (reference sequence). The V end lost 6 bases, the J end lost 7 bases, and 15 bases lay between the germline ends. The CDR3 runs to 14 residues. CDR3 in amino acids: CASRSTGRGGELFF. The CDR3 coding sequence is TGTGCCAGCAGGTCGACAGGAAGAGGCGGGGAGCTGTTTTTT.

This clonotype was seen a handful of times. The chain employs TRBV5-5 and TRBJ1-4; a possible D gene is TRBD1 (5 bases). Germline V lookup: CDR1 SGHKS, CDR2 YYEKEE (reference sequence). This CDR3 contains 15 residues. Between the trimmed V and J ends, which lost 0 bases and 7 bases, there was a span of 13 bases. In nucleotides, the CDR3 is TGTGCCAGCAGCTTGGATCCAGGGTTGGTTGAAAAACTGTTTTTT. Translating gives CASSLDPGLVEKLFF.

This clonotype has a handful of counts. The genes are TRBV10-3 and TRBJ2-1; D unclear. V lost 4 bases and J 8 bases, leaving 6 bases between the germline ends. This CDR3 is built from 11 residues. The germline V gene encodes CDR1 ENHRY and CDR2 SYGVKD. CDR3 sequence reads: CAISANYEQFF. In nucleotides, the CDR3 is TGTGCCATCAGTGCCAATTATGAGCAGTTCTTC.

The chain uses TRBV19 and TRBJ2-3, with 7 bases aligning to TRBD1. Trimming removed 6 bases from V and 4 bases from J; junction bases left unmatched: 7. The CDR3 length is 14 residues. Germline V gives CDR1 LNHDA, CDR2 SQIVND (reference sequence). CDR3 nucleotide sequence: TGTGCCAGTAGAAAACAGGGGCGCGCAGATACGCAGTATTTT. This gives the protein CASRKQGRADTQYF.

This clonotype occurred a few times. This chain links TRBV12-3 or TRBV12-4 with TRBJ1-2, with D maybe TRBD1 (5 bases). The CDR3 is 13 amino acids. Trimming took 8 bases from V and 3 from J, leaving 13 bases between them. The CDR3: CASAADRDYGYTF. The CDR3, as DNA: TGTGCCAGCGCCGCCGACAGAGACTATGGCTACACCTTC.

This clonotype was seen a handful of times. The rearrangement links TRBV6-1 to TRBJ1-2; no clear D gene. The CDR3 contains 17 residues. V lost 5 bases to trimming and J lost 5 bases, with 24 bases between them. Germline loops: CDR1 MNHNS, CDR2 SASEGT. The CDR3: CASSQPYRPVRDYGYTF. The CDR3 DNA sequence: TGTGCCAGCAGTCAACCATACCGACCCGTTCGAGATTATGGCTACACCTTC.

The CDR3 DNA reads TGTGCCAGCCATGGGGGGGAGAGGGCATACAATGAGCAGTTCTTC. This codes for CASHGGERAYNEQFF. The J gene is TRBJ2-1, the V gene TRBV6-4, with 7 bases identical to TRBD2. V lost 8 bases, J lost 4 bases, and 11 bases stayed unmatched. Germline-derived CDR1 and CDR2 are MRHNA and SNTAGT. This CDR3 is 15 amino acids long.

This clonotype came up many times. CDR3 sequence reads: CASSLGSGSYNEQFF. The DNA for the CDR3 is TGCGCCAGCAGCCTGGGAAGCGGCTCCTACAATGAGCAGTTCTTC. This chain links TRBV5-1 with TRBJ2-1; the D gene is possibly TRBD2 (5 bases). Deletions cut 4 bases from V and 0 bases from J, with 11 bases between. Germline V lookup: CDR1 SGHRS, CDR2 YFSETQ. This CDR3 contains 15 residues.

This clonotype was seen ten or more times. V gene TRBV5-1 combines with J gene TRBJ2-1; no clear D. CDR1 SGHRS and CDR2 YFSETQ come from the germline V gene. V lost 1 base and J 0 bases, leaving 11 bases between the germline ends. The CDR3 is 16 amino acids. As DNA, the CDR3 is TGCGCCAGCAGCTTGTATGACGGCAGCTCCTACAATGAGCAGTTCTTC. Protein sequence: CASSLYDGSSYNEQFF.

This clonotype has only a few counts. The chain recombines TRBV2 with TRBJ1-5; 8 nucleotides line up with TRBD1. CDR3 size: 17 residues. The trim removed 1 base at V and 3 bases at J, leaving 8 bases unmatched. Germline V gene data show CDR1 as SNHLY and CDR2 as FYNNEI. Here the CDR3 reads CASSEEVGTGFNQPQHF. For the CDR3, the DNA is TGTGCCAGCAGTGAAGAAGTCGGGACAGGATTCAATCAGCCCCAGCATTTT.